This is a list of T cell receptor beta chains from one sample in a study of CD8+CD57+ T cells in acquired aplastic anemia. One entry per CDR3 protein results from TCRdb running MiXCR on the reads. The sample consists of approximately 380,000 distinct CDR3 sequences, 65% to 80% of them appearing once. Input material: sorted CD4+, CD8+, or CD8+CD57+ T cells (not recorded which) from PBMCs. All receptors come from a human donor in good health, serving as a control. The CDR3 runs from the conserved cysteine through the conserved F or W. A D gene is named only where the DNA matches it firmly. Clone sizes are given selectively: once, few, many, or a class where the clone is expanded.

size: many; J: TRBJ2-3; D: -; V: TRBV5-1; length: 14; DNA: TGCGCCAGCAGCTTGTTGCTGGGGACAGATACGCAGTATTTT; CDR3: CASSLLLGTDTQYF
size: -; J: TRBJ2-1; D: -; V: TRBV11-2; length: 17; DNA: TGTGCCAGTAGCTTCAGTCGGGACCGCGTGGGAAACAATGAGCAGTTCTTC; CDR3: CASSFSRDRVGNNEQFF
size: -; J: TRBJ1-2; D: -; V: TRBV29-1; length: 12; DNA: TGCAGCGTTGAAACCCATGGGGACTCCATGACCTTC; CDR3: CSVETHGDSMTF
size: many; J: TRBJ1-1; D: -; V: TRBV12-3/TRBV12-4; length: 11; DNA: TGTGCCAGCAGTTTAGGGGCAGCAGCTTTCTTT; CDR3: CASSLGAAAFF
size: many; J: TRBJ2-7; D: -; V: TRBV30; length: 11; DNA: TGTGCCTGGAGGGGCGGCTACGAGCAGTACTTC; CDR3: CAWRGGYEQYF
size: -; J: TRBJ1-6; D: -; V: TRBV7-2; length: 14; DNA: TGTGCCAGCAGCTTCCGGAGAGGAAGCGAGCACCTCCTCTTT; CDR3: CASSFRRGSEHLLF
size: -; J: TRBJ1-5; D: -; V: TRBV10-3; length: 14; DNA: TGTGCCATCAGCTTCGACACATTCGATCAGCCCCAGCATTTT; CDR3: CAISFDTFDQPQHF
size: -; J: TRBJ1-1; D: -; V: TRBV11-2; length: 16; DNA: TGTGCCAGCAGCCCGAGTCGGGACAAAGTTTACACCGAAGCTTTCTTT; CDR3: CASSPSRDKVYTEAFF
size: few; J: TRBJ1-1; D: -; V: TRBV2; length: 12; DNA: TGTGCCAGCAGTGAATTGGTGAATGAAGCTTTCTTT; CDR3: CASSELVNEAFF
size: -; J: TRBJ2-6; D: -; V: TRBV7-2; length: 17; DNA: TGTGCCAGCAGCTGGAATGGGAAAGTGTTTGGGGGGAAGGTCCTGACTTTC; CDR3: CASSWNGKVFGGKVLTF
size: -; J: TRBJ2-7; D: -; V: TRBV20-1; length: 11; DNA: TGCAGTGCCGGGGGGCGCGATGAGCAGTACTTC; CDR3: CSAGGRDEQYF
size: many; J: TRBJ1-5; D: -; V: TRBV12-3/TRBV12-4; length: 13; DNA: TGTGCCAGCAACGGGGACGTGGGGCAGCCCCAGCATTTT; CDR3: CASNGDVGQPQHF
size: -; J: TRBJ1-5; D: -; V: TRBV20-1; length: 13; DNA: TGCAGTGCTTGGCCGGACAGCAATCAGCCCCAGCATTTT; CDR3: CSAWPDSNQPQHF
size: -; J: TRBJ2-5; D: TRBD1; V: TRBV5-1; length: 15; DNA: TGTGCCAGCAGGCTACCGACAGGGAGTCAAGAGACCCAGTACTTC; CDR3: CASRLPTGSQETQYF
size: once; J: TRBJ1-6; D: -; V: TRBV7-3; length: 17; DNA: TGTGCCAGCAGCCACTCCACGTTCGGGAATGAGCAGTTCCCCCTCCACTTT; CDR3: CASSHSTFGNEQFPLHF
size: -; J: TRBJ2-6; D: -; V: TRBV7-2; length: 16; DNA: TGTGCCAGCAGTCAGGGACGGGCCGCTGGGGCCAACGACCTGACTTTC; CDR3: CASSQGRAAGANDLTF
size: once; J: TRBJ1-1; D: -; V: TRBV2; length: 14; DNA: TGTGCCAGCACGGGGCCAGAGTTTAACACTGGGGCTTTCTTT; CDR3: CASTGPEFNTGAFF
size: many; J: TRBJ2-6; D: -; V: TRBV2; length: 15; DNA: TGTGCCAGCAGTGAAGACGACTCTGGGGCCAACGTCCTGACTTTC; CDR3: CASSEDDSGANVLTF
size: -; J: TRBJ2-7; D: -; V: TRBV5-6; length: 15; DNA: TGTGCCAGCAGACTACTCAGGGGGGGGCTCTACGAGCAGTACTTC; CDR3: CASRLLRGGLYEQYF
size: many; J: TRBJ2-2; D: TRBD2; V: TRBV9; length: 18; DNA: TGTGCCAGCAGCCTCGAGGGCCTAGCGGGGGCGAACACCGGGGAGCTGTTTTTT; CDR3: CASSLEGLAGANTGELFF
size: few; J: TRBJ2-7; D: TRBD2; V: TRBV20-1; length: 15; DNA: TGCAGTGCTGGCCGCGGGACTAGCGGGGCATACGAGCAGTACTTC; CDR3: CSAGRGTSGAYEQYF
size: -; J: TRBJ2-1; D: -; V: TRBV7-2; length: 14; DNA: TGTGCCAGCAGCCTCGAGGACCCGGGGAATTACGAGCAGTTC; CDR3: CASSLEDPGNYEQF
size: many; J: TRBJ2-7; D: TRBD1; V: TRBV5-1; length: 14; DNA: TGCGCCAGCAGCAACGGACAGGGAGGCTACGAGCAGTACTTC; CDR3: CASSNGQGGYEQYF
size: -; J: TRBJ2-1; D: -; V: TRBV25-1; length: 18; DNA: TGCGCCAGCGGCTCGACAGGGGGCTATAGCGGGGGGGCCAATGAGCAGTTCTTC; CDR3: CASGSTGGYSGGANEQFF
size: -; J: TRBJ1-4; D: -; V: TRBV7-8; length: 15; DNA: TGTGCCAGCAGCTTACCTCCGACCTCCTATGACTACCTGTTTTTT; CDR3: CASSLPPTSYDYLFF
size: -; J: TRBJ2-5; D: TRBD1; V: TRBV5-4; length: 13; DNA: TGTGCCAGCAGCCAAGACAGGGAGCAGACCCAGTACTTC; CDR3: CASSQDREQTQYF
size: -; J: TRBJ2-7; D: TRBD1; V: TRBV7-2; length: 15; DNA: TGTGCCAGCAGCCAACAGGGGGCGAATGAAAAACTGTTTTACTTC; CDR3: CASSQQGANEKLFYF
size: -; J: TRBJ2-2; D: -; V: TRBV5-1; length: 16; DNA: TGCGCCAGCAGCCCGACCTGGGGCACACCCACCGGGGAGCTGTTTTTT; CDR3: CASSPTWGTPTGELFF
size: many; J: TRBJ2-3; D: -; V: TRBV9; length: 13; DNA: TGTGCCAGCAGCGTAGACGGTCCAGATACGCAGTATTTT; CDR3: CASSVDGPDTQYF
size: -; J: TRBJ1-6; D: -; V: TRBV7-3; length: 13; DNA: TGTGCCAGCAGCCGGTACGGGGAGGCAGAAGTTCACTTT; CDR3: CASSRYGEAEVHF
size: -; J: TRBJ2-3; D: TRBD2; V: TRBV2; length: 13; DNA: TGTGCCAGCAGTGAACTGGGGGGGGGAACCGTGCTTTTT; CDR3: CASSELGGGTVLF
size: once; J: TRBJ2-7; D: -; V: TRBV2; length: 15; DNA: TGCGCCAGCAGCCCTGGACACGACACTACCTGCGAGCAGAACTTC; CDR3: CASSPGHDTTCEQNF
size: -; J: TRBJ1-6; D: TRBD1; V: TRBV25-1; length: 15; DNA: TGTGCCAGCAGCCTCCGGGACAGGGCGGGTTCACCCCTCCACTTT; CDR3: CASSLRDRAGSPLHF
size: many; J: TRBJ1-5; D: TRBD1; V: TRBV19; length: 16; DNA: TGTGCCAGTAATAGGGACAGGGGCTATAGCAATCAGCCCCAGCATTTT; CDR3: CASNRDRGYSNQPQHF
size: -; J: TRBJ1-1; D: -; V: TRBV7-9; length: 15; DNA: TGTGCCAGCAGCCCCTCTCGTCTCGCGTTGGCTGAAGCTTTCTTT; CDR3: CASSPSRLALAEAFF
size: -; J: TRBJ1-5; D: -; V: TRBV12-3/TRBV12-4; length: 13; DNA: TGTGCCAGCAGAGCGGACGGCAATCAGCCCCAGCATTTT; CDR3: CASRADGNQPQHF
size: many; J: TRBJ2-2; D: TRBD1; V: TRBV5-4; length: 14; DNA: TGTGCCGCCTCAGGGGGCAGGAACACCGGGGAGCTGTTTTTT; CDR3: CAASGGRNTGELFF
size: -; J: TRBJ1-5; D: TRBD1; V: TRBV2; length: 14; DNA: TGTGCCGGCAGTGGGGGGACAGGGCGTCAGCCCCAGCATTTT; CDR3: CAGSGGTGRQPQHF
size: many; J: TRBJ1-1; D: TRBD1; V: TRBV5-5; length: 16; DNA: TGTGCCAGCAGCTTACAGGGGGCAAGGGAGGGAACTGAAGCTTTCTTT; CDR3: CASSLQGAREGTEAFF
size: -; J: TRBJ2-5; D: -; V: TRBV7-9; length: 15; DNA: TGTGCCAGCAGCGAAGAGGGCAGCGTGATAGTCACCGAGTACTTC; CDR3: CASSEEGSVIVTEYF
size: -; J: TRBJ1-1; D: TRBD1; V: TRBV24-1; length: 15; DNA: TGTGCCACCAGTGATTCGGGACAGGGGGCGACTGAAGCTTTCTTT; CDR3: CATSDSGQGATEAFF